Below are 32 T cell receptor beta chains sequenced from a single sample in a study of OX40 agonist ivuxolimab in advanced cancers. The library was produced with the immunoSEQ multiplex PCR assay. Entries here come from immuneACCESS through TCRdb and include only in-frame sequences with V and J called. Some clones fail to appear in such tables; in the studies checked, an unresolved V gene covers under half of the shortfall, and the cause of the remainder is unknown. In this sample the table shows under 75,000 clones, 92% of which occur a single time. About 25% of the sample lies in the top ten. The sample was CD4+ or CD8+ T cells sorted from blood, taken in a trial of the OX40 agonist ivuxolimab. These receptors came from an adult with an advanced solid tumor such as melanoma, head and neck, liver or kidney cancer.

The chain combines TRBV6-6 with TRBJ2-7; 12 nucleotides match TRBD2. Germline V gives CDR1 MNHNY, CDR2 SVGAGI (reference sequence). This CDR3 is 16 amino acids long. The trim removed 2 bases at V and 0 bases at J, leaving 2 bases unmatched. The CDR3 nucleotides read TGTGCCAGCAGTTACGTGGGACTAGCGGGCTCCTACGAGCAGTACTTC. It translates to CASSYVGLAGSYEQYF.

V gene TRBV29-1 combines with J gene TRBJ2-7; 10 bases line up with TRBD2. The germline V gene has CDR1 SQVTM and CDR2 ANQGSEA. The CDR3 has 16 residues. Trimming at V came to 0 bases and at J to 4 bases, leaving 9 bases not matched to a gene. The CDR3 coding sequence is TGCAGCGTTGAAGATGGGGGTAGCGGGGGGTGGTACGAGCAGTACTTC. Translation gives CSVEDGGSGGWYEQYF.

V and J are TRBV28 and TRBJ2-5, with D tentatively TRBD2 (6 bases). V was pared by 2 bases and J by 4 bases, with 11 bases between. The CDR3 runs 14 residues. Per the germline V gene, CDR1 is MDHEN and CDR2 is SYDVKM. CDR3 amino acids: CASSLGGGGETQYF. For the CDR3, the DNA is TGTGCCAGCAGTTTAGGGGGAGGCGGAGAGACCCAGTACTTC.

The chain has TRBV4-1 and TRBJ2-5; D gene unclear. Germline CDR1 is MGHRA and CDR2 is YSYEKL. The CDR3 runs to 12 residues. Trimming cost V 5 bases and J 6 bases, with 10 bases left between them. The CDR3 sequence is CASSGPEKTQYF. DNA for the CDR3: TGCGCCAGCAGCGGCCCCGAGAAGACCCAGTACTTC.

This chain links TRBV6-1 with TRBJ2-7; D is unresolved. Trimming left V 3 bases short and J 4 bases short, with 16 bases between. CDR1 is MNHNS and CDR2 is SASEGT in the germline V gene. There are 15 residues in the CDR3. CDR3 coding DNA: TGTGCCAGCAGTGATAGGAGACTGGCGTTATACGAGCAGTACTTC. This sequence encodes CASSDRRLALYEQYF.

There are a few counts of this clone. The rearrangement uses TRBV27 and TRBJ1-5, with a tentative D call TRBD1 (6 bases). The germline gives CDR1 MNHEY, CDR2 SMNVEV (reference sequence). The CDR3 length is 15 residues. Trimming stripped 1 base from V and 7 bases from J, with 14 bases between. The CDR3: CASSLLGGGLQPQHF. The CDR3 DNA is TGTGCCAGCAGTTTATTAGGTGGGGGGCTCCAGCCCCAGCATTTT.

The V and J genes are TRBV28 and TRBJ2-5; maybe TRBD1 (6 bases). Deletions cut 4 bases from V and 7 bases from J, with 22 bases between. Germline CDR1 is MDHEN and CDR2 is SYDVKM. This CDR3 is 16 amino acids long. The CDR3 DNA reads TGTGCCAGCAGTTCTCCTCATACACAGGGTAGAGTGACCCAGTACTTC. Translating gives CASSSPHTQGRVTQYF. Full variable domain (missing parts from reference TRBV28 and TRBJ2-5): DVKVTQSSRYLVKRTGEKVFLECVQDMDHENMFWYRQDPGLGLRLIYFSYDVKMKEKGDIPEGYSVSREKKERFSLILESASTNQTSMYLCASSSPHTQGRVTQYFGPGTRLLVL.

This chain joins TRBV5-5 and TRBJ2-7; 10 nucleotides line up with TRBD2. CDR3 length: 14 residues. V dropped 4 bases and J dropped 5; count of bases not matched to a gene: 6. Per the germline V gene, CDR1 is SGHKS and CDR2 is YYEKEE (reference sequence). The chain's CDR3 is CASSGSGRAHEQYF. The CDR3 region has the DNA TGTGCCAGCAGCGGAAGCGGGAGGGCCCACGAGCAGTACTTC.

The chain is built from TRBV15 and TRBJ2-7; unclear D gene. This CDR3 spans 14 amino acids. Between the trimmed V and J ends, which lost 0 bases and 6 bases, there was a span of 12 bases. Germline loops: CDR1 LNHNV, CDR2 YYDKDF (reference sequence). The CDR3 nucleotides read TGTGCCACCAGCAGAGAGGCAGGACCCGGCGAGCAGTACTTC. Translation gives CATSREAGPGEQYF.

This rearrangement joins TRBV7-9 to TRBJ2-7; 13 bases match TRBD2. The CDR3 is 19 residues long. After removal of 3 bases from V and 2 bases from J, the junction contained 13 bases not matched to a gene. Per germline, CDR1 SEHNR and CDR2 FQNEAQ (reference sequence). CDR3 residues: CASSFKGGLAGTAAYEQYF. The CDR3 nucleotides are TGTGCCAGCAGCTTTAAAGGGGGACTAGCGGGAACTGCGGCCTACGAGCAGTACTTC.

The V and J genes are TRBV27 and TRBJ2-7, with D possibly being TRBD1 (5 bases). The CDR3 runs to 16 residues. The V gene's germline CDR1 is MNHEY and CDR2 SMNVEV (reference sequence). V shed 2 bases and J shed 9 bases, with 23 bases lying between them. The CDR3 sequence is CASSLVGKGNWYAQYF. CDR3 sequence (DNA): TGTGCCAGCAGTTTAGTGGGAAAGGGGAACTGGTATGCGCAGTACTTC.

For the CDR3, the DNA is TGTGCCAGCAGTTTACGGGGTCCCAATGAGCAGTTCTTC. Amino acids: CASSLRGPNEQFF. The rearrangement uses TRBV28 and TRBJ2-1, with D possibly TRBD2 on 5 matching bases. The CDR3 runs 13 residues. Trimming pared 2 bases from V and 6 bases from J, leaving 8 bases between. Looked up from germline, CDR1 is MDHEN and CDR2 is SYDVKM.

A word on this clone: Different DNA sequences within this sample yield the same CDR3. This rearrangement joins TRBV6-5 to TRBJ2-7; D call uncertain. This CDR3 has 13 residues. The germline CDR1 and CDR2 sequences are MNHEY and SVGAGI. Trimming left V 0 bases short and J 1 base short, with 4 bases between. The CDR3: CASSYSYSYEQYF. The CDR3 DNA reads TGTGCCAGCAGTTACTCTTATTCCTACGAGCAGTACTTC.

This sequence joins TRBV9 and TRBJ2-2; possibly TRBD2 for D (5 bases). The V gene lost 0 bases and the J gene lost 3 bases, with 12 bases spanning the gap. Germline V gene data show CDR1 as SGDLS and CDR2 as YYNGEE. This CDR3 comprises 16 residues. In DNA form, the CDR3 reads TGTGCCAGCAGCGTAGTGAACCTCGGGGACACCGGGGAGCTGTTTTTT. Translating gives CASSVVNLGDTGELFF.

The CDR3 DNA is TGTGCCAGCAGCTACCCTAGCCAGGGAGCGGGGACAGATACGCAGTATTTT. Encoded protein: CASSYPSQGAGTDTQYF. The V call is TRBV7-9, the J call TRBJ2-3; 7 bases are a match to TRBD2. Trimming cost V 4 bases and J 3 bases; bases outside gene matches: 13. The CDR3 has 17 residues. Germline assignment: CDR1 SEHNR and CDR2 FQNEAQ (reference sequence).

The chain carries TRBV7-2 and TRBJ2-1; unclear D gene. Germline values: CDR1 SGHTA, CDR2 FQGNSA. This CDR3 contains 14 residues. V lost 0 bases and J lost 7, with 10 bases in between. CDR3 sequence reads: CASSLADARNEQFF. The CDR3 DNA sequence: TGTGCCAGCAGCTTAGCGGACGCACGAAATGAGCAGTTCTTC. Looking up the rest from reference TRBV7-2 and TRBJ2-1 gives the full variable domain: GAGVSQSPSNKVTEKGKDVELRCDPISGHTALYWYRQSLGQGLEFLIYFQGNSAPDKSGLPSDRFSAERTGGSVSTLTIQRTQQEDSAVYLCASSLADARNEQFFGPGTRLTVL.

This clone came up once. This sequence joins TRBV29-1 and TRBJ2-7; 11 bases are a match to TRBD1. Germline V gene lookup returns CDR1 SQVTM and CDR2 ANQGSEA. Losses at the gene ends were 3 bases for V and 1 base for J; bases not matched to a gene: 2. The CDR3 consists of 14 residues. The CDR3 region is CSVEGQGESYEQYF. The CDR3 nucleotides read TGCAGCGTTGAGGGACAGGGGGAATCCTACGAGCAGTACTTC.

This rearrangement joins TRBV11-1 to TRBJ2-1, with a weak D call TRBD1 (5 bases). The length of the CDR3 is 16 residues. Germline V lookup: CDR1 SGHAT, CDR2 FQDESV (reference sequence). V was cut by 5 bases and J by 0 bases, with 14 bases left in between. The CDR3 region is CASSVGAQGSYNEQFF. CDR3 coding DNA: TGTGCCAGCAGCGTAGGGGCTCAAGGCTCCTACAATGAGCAGTTCTTC.

The J gene is TRBJ2-5, the V gene TRBV27; D remains unclear. This CDR3 has 12 amino acids. Germline CDR1 reads MNHEY; CDR2 reads SMNVEV (reference sequence). Trimming removed 8 bases from V and 2 bases from J, with 9 bases in between. The CDR3, as DNA: TGTGCCAGCGGGCGATTACAAGAGACCCAGTACTTC. Translation gives CASGRLQETQYF.

The chain uses TRBV7-2 and TRBJ2-7; tentative D call: TRBD1 (6 bases). V gave up 2 bases and J gave up 3 bases, with 11 bases separating them. Germline V gives CDR1 SGHTA, CDR2 FQGNSA. This CDR3 has 14 residues. This chain's CDR3 is CASSLNRDVYEQYF. CDR3 nucleotide sequence: TGTGCCAGCAGCTTAAACAGGGATGTCTACGAGCAGTACTTC.

The V gene is TRBV20-1, the J gene TRBJ2-7; no clear D. This CDR3 is built from 10 residues. CDR1 is DFQATT, CDR2 SNEGSKA, per germline (reference sequence). The ends were cut back, 8 bases at V and 7 bases at J, with 12 bases in the middle. The CDR3 protein is CSLLTEEQYF. As DNA, the CDR3 is TGCAGTCTTCTTACTGAAGAGCAGTACTTC.

The chain combines TRBV9 with TRBJ1-5; TRBD1 is a possible D gene (5 bases). The ends were cut back, 3 bases at V and 0 bases at J, with 10 bases in the middle. Germline-derived CDR1 and CDR2 are SGDLS and YYNGEE. The CDR3 has 15 residues. The CDR3 sequence: CASSERGDSNQPQHF. The CDR3 DNA reads TGTGCCAGCAGCGAACGGGGGGATAGCAATCAGCCCCAGCATTTT.

The chain recombines TRBV28 with TRBJ2-2; D call uncertain. The CDR3 sequence is 14 residues long. CDR1 and CDR2 (germline): MDHEN, SYDVKM. V was cut by 8 bases and J by 2 bases, with 12 bases left in between. This CDR3 is CASGQALNTGELFF. The CDR3 DNA follows: TGTGCCAGCGGGCAGGCTCTTAACACCGGGGAGCTGTTTTTT.

Turning to this clone: Its ends do not fully match the called genes, so a read error is possible. Other DNA sequences in this specimen translate into the identical CDR3. The chain uses TRBV10-1 and TRBJ2-1; 7 bases line up with TRBD2. The CDR3 consists of 14 residues. Germline V gene sequence: CDR1 WNHNN, CDR2 SYGVQD (reference sequence). CDR3 sequence: CASSLSGIYNEQFF. The DNA of the CDR3 is TGCGCCAGCAGCCTGAGCGGGATTTACAACGAGCAGTTCTTC.

The chain carries TRBV7-2 and TRBJ2-7; D ambiguous. Between the trimmed V and J ends, which lost 3 bases and 6 bases, there was a span of 9 bases. Germline V gene lookup returns CDR1 SGHTA and CDR2 FQGNSA. This CDR3 is built from 12 residues. CDR3 in amino acids: CASSLNEGEQYF. The CDR3 nucleotides are TGTGCCAGCAGCTTGAACGAAGGCGAGCAGTACTTC.

The chain joins TRBV27 to TRBJ2-2, with TRBD1 matching over 12 bases. CDR1 MNHEY and CDR2 SMNVEV come from the germline V gene (reference sequence). The V and J ends lost 6 bases and 0 bases, in that order; junction bases with no gene match: 8. The CDR3 is 18 residues long. The CDR3 region is CASRGSGQGAPNTGELFF. For the CDR3, the DNA is TGTGCCAGCAGGGGGTCGGGACAGGGGGCGCCGAACACCGGGGAGCTGTTTTTT.

The rearrangement links TRBV4-3 to TRBJ2-1; perhaps TRBD2 as D (6 bases). This CDR3 region has 15 residues. CDR1 LGHNA and CDR2 YSLEER come from the germline V gene. The V and J ends lost 0 bases and 6 bases respectively, with 12 bases between them. CDR3 nucleotides: TGCGCCAGCAGCCAAGATATTCCCGGGGGCAATGAGCAGTTCTTC. Its translation is CASSQDIPGGNEQFF.

The J gene is TRBJ2-5, the V gene TRBV9; a weak D match, TRBD1 (6 bases). V was trimmed by 0 bases and J by 1 base, leaving 10 bases between them. The CDR3 totals 15 residues. Germline CDR1 reads SGDLS; CDR2 reads YYNGEE. As DNA, the CDR3 is TGTGCCAGCAGCGTAGGATGGACAGTCCAAGAGACCCAGTACTTC. Its translation: CASSVGWTVQETQYF.

The chain joins TRBV7-2 to TRBJ2-7, with D maybe TRBD1 (5 bases). V was cut by 1 base and J by 6 bases, with 10 bases left in between. This CDR3 contains 13 residues. Germline values: CDR1 SGHTA, CDR2 FQGNSA. In DNA form, the CDR3 reads TGTGCCAGCAGCTTAGGGCAGGGAATCGAGCAGTACTTC. Its protein is CASSLGQGIEQYF.

J is TRBJ2-7 and V is TRBV7-6, with D unresolved. V dropped 1 base and J dropped 5 bases, with 18 bases sitting between them. The CDR3 spans 16 residues. Germline assignment: CDR1 SGHVS and CDR2 FNYEAQ. Here the CDR3 DNA reads TGTGCCAGCAGCTTAGGGTCCCTTGCCAATGCGGACGAGCAGTACTTC. Residues: CASSLGSLANADEQYF.

The chain carries TRBV5-4 and TRBJ2-5; 9 positions agree with TRBD1. The trim removed 1 base at V and 5 bases at J, leaving 6 bases unmatched. The CDR3 is 15 amino acids. CDR1 SGHNT and CDR2 YYREEE come from the germline V gene (reference sequence). CDR3: CASSLRGTGWETQYF. In nucleotides, the CDR3 is TGTGCCAGCAGCTTGAGAGGGACAGGGTGGGAGACCCAGTACTTC. Complete variable domain (other parts from reference TRBV5-4 and TRBJ2-5): ETGVTQSPTHLIKTRGQQVTLRCSSQSGHNTVSWYQQALGQGPQFIFQYYREEENGRGNFPPRFSGLQFPNYSSELNVNALELDDSALYLCASSLRGTGWETQYFGPGTRLLVL.

The chain couples TRBV19 to TRBJ1-1, with D perhaps matching TRBD1 (5 bases). Germline V gene data show CDR1 as LNHDA and CDR2 as SQIVND (reference sequence). V was cut by 0 bases and J by 1 base, with 12 bases left in between. This CDR3 spans 16 amino acids. The CDR3 nucleotides read TGTGCCAGTAGTATAGAAGAGGGACGGGCGAACACTGAAGCTTTCTTT. Encoded protein: CASSIEEGRANTEAFF. The full variable domain, in which reference TRBV19 and TRBJ1-1 provide the parts outside the CDR3, is DGGITQSPKYLFRKEGQNVTLSCEQNLNHDAMYWYRQDPGQGLRLIYYSQIVNDFQKGDIAEGYSVSREKKESFPLTVTSAQKNPTAFYLCASSIEEGRANTEAFFGQGTRLTVV.